This TCR beta chain is from a study of molecular identifiers for immune sequencing clone quantification. In the study overall: Five aliquots were made in replicates from the RNA of about 20,000 or 100,000 naive CD8 cells, and four were sequenced.

For this clonotype: This may stem from a read error, because a much larger clone lies one nucleotide away.

The germline gives CDR1 SEHNR, CDR2 FQNEAQ (reference sequence). This CDR3 region has 17 residues. Listed TCR primers, together with previously described methods, were used for the bulk TCR libraries. TCRdb used MiXCR to reprocess the PCR reads, holding one entry per CDR3 protein. The sample yields 70,000 to 90,000 distinct CDR3 sequences, 21% seen once. Naive CD8 libraries came from about 20,000 to 1,000,000 sorted cells with 10%, 30% or 50% RNA. For naive CD8 T cells, sorting used the CD8+CD4-CCR7+CD45RA+ phenotype. The chain couples TRBV7-9 to TRBJ2-2; the match to TRBD1 covers 9 bases. The source is a human donor in good health. Some libraries in this study had Jurkat cell RNA spiked in. The material sequenced was naive CD8+ T cells from blood, with Jurkat cell RNA spiked in. As to subset: FACS-sorted CD8+CD4-CCR7+CD45RA+ naive T cells. The DNA for the CDR3 is TGTGCCAGCAGCTTAGGGGACGGACAGGGGATCACCGGGGAGCTGCTTTTT. Encoded protein: CASSLGDGQGITGELLF.